The 26 T cell receptor beta chains presented below share a single source sample, sequenced in a study of blood T cell repertoires in COVID-19. Sequencing used immunoSEQ multiplex PCR; TCRdb keeps in-frame clones, though not all of them. Of about 250,000 clones listed, 75% to 85% were seen once; the top ten hold roughly 5.3%. The sequenced sample consisted of peripheral blood. The receptors were gathered from a man aged 50 or older with COVID-19, enrolled during active disease.

The J gene is TRBJ2-2, the V gene TRBV11-2; weak D call: TRBD2 (6 bases). With 4 bases removed from V and 0 bases from J, the gap between germline ends came to 9 bases. The CDR3 covers 15 residues. Germline CDR1 reads SGHAT; CDR2 reads FQNNGV. CDR3 nucleotides: TGTGCCAGCAGCTGGGGGGTAACGAACACCGGGGAGCTGTTTTTT. It translates to CASSWGVTNTGELFF.

V and J are TRBV4-1 and TRBJ1-2, with 8 bases matching TRBD1. The CDR3 is made up of 16 amino acids. The junction had 8 bases not matched to a gene; V was cut back by 1 base and J by 4 bases. Germline lookup yields CDR1 MGHRA and CDR2 YSYEKL. CDR3 in DNA: TGCGCCAGCAGCCAAGCGATGGGACAGGCTTTCTATGGCTACACCTTC. It translates to CASSQAMGQAFYGYTF.

V gene TRBV9 combines with J gene TRBJ2-5; tentatively, D is TRBD1 (5 bases). Germline V CDR1 and CDR2: SGDLS, YYNGEE. The CDR3 runs to 16 residues. The germline V and J ends were trimmed by 0 bases and 5 bases, with 17 bases remaining between them. CDR3 sequence (DNA): TGTGCCAGCAGCGTAGGAAGGGGCAGGGATGGGGAGACCCAGTACTTC. This gives the protein CASSVGRGRDGETQYF.

J is TRBJ1-1 and V is TRBV15, with 9 positions matching TRBD1. The length of the CDR3 is 16 residues. With 2 bases clipped from V and 1 base from J, the junction kept 5 bases outside the gene matches. The V gene's germline CDR1 is LNHNV and CDR2 YYDKDF (reference sequence). CDR3 sequence (DNA): TGTGCCACCAGCAGACAAAGGACAGGGGAGAACACTGAAGCTTTCTTT. It is translated as CATSRQRTGENTEAFF.

The V and J genes are TRBV4-2 and TRBJ1-1, with D perhaps matching TRBD1 (5 bases). The CDR3 is 14 residues long. Trimming cost V 0 bases and J 5 bases, with 10 bases left between them. Per the germline V gene, CDR1 is LGHNA and CDR2 is YNFKEQ. The CDR3 DNA reads TGTGCCAGCAGCCAAGATTTAAGGGGTACTGAAGCTTTCTTT. Translation gives CASSQDLRGTEAFF.

V is TRBV5-1 and J is TRBJ1-5; TRBD1 matches at 8 bases. This CDR3 spans 14 amino acids. V was pared by 4 bases and J by 5 bases, with 5 bases of the junction left unmatched. The germline gives CDR1 SGHRS, CDR2 YFSETQ. The CDR3 loop is CASSDGQGHQPQHF. In nucleotides, the CDR3 is TGCGCCAGCAGCGATGGACAGGGTCATCAGCCCCAGCATTTT.

This chain joins TRBV11-2 and TRBJ2-4, with 11 bases identical to TRBD2. Germline assignment: CDR1 SGHAT and CDR2 FQNNGV. V shed 0 bases and J 0 bases; nucleotides not matched to a gene: 10. This CDR3 comprises 20 residues. CDR3 in amino acids: CASSLELAGAPSLAKNIQYF. Here the CDR3 DNA reads TGTGCCAGCAGCTTAGAACTAGCGGGGGCCCCTTCCCTAGCCAAAAACATTCAGTACTTC. Based on the CDR3 plus reference TRBV11-2 and TRBJ2-4, the full variable domain is EAGVAQSPRYKIIEKRQSVAFWCNPISGHATLYWYQQILGQGPKLLIQFQNNGVVDDSQLPKDRFSAERLKGVDSTLKIQPAKLEDSAVYLCASSLELAGAPSLAKNIQYFGAGTRLSVL.

This chain joins TRBV19 and TRBJ1-2, with TRBD1 as a possible D gene (5 bases). Germline V gene sequence: CDR1 LNHDA, CDR2 SQIVND (reference sequence). V shed 5 bases and J shed 2 bases, with 12 bases lying between them. CDR3 length: 14 amino acids. Written as DNA, the CDR3 is TGTGCCAGTAGTGTACCGACAGAAAACTATGGCTACACCTTC. Protein sequence: CASSVPTENYGYTF. Full variable domain (rest looked up from reference TRBV19 and TRBJ1-2): DGGITQSPKYLFRKEGQNVTLSCEQNLNHDAMYWYRQDPGQGLRLIYYSQIVNDFQKGDIAEGYSVSREKKESFPLTVTSAQKNPTAFYLCASSVPTENYGYTFGSGTRLTVV.

This clone has just one count. The rearrangement links TRBV6-2 or TRBV6-3 to TRBJ2-5; D may be TRBD1 (6 bases). V dropped 5 bases and J dropped 11 bases, with 12 bases sitting between them. The CDR3 runs 11 residues. Per germline, CDR1 MNHEY and CDR2 SVGEGT. Here the CDR3 DNA reads TGTGCCAGCAGTCTACAGGGTTTGCAGTACTTC. Amino acids: CASSLQGLQYF.

This clone was seen a few times. The genes are TRBV10-1 and TRBJ1-1; possible D gene TRBD1, 6 bases. Germline V CDR1 and CDR2: WNHNN, SYGVQD (reference sequence). Trimming removed 6 bases at V and 0 bases at J, with 8 bases between. This CDR3 is built from 13 residues. The CDR3: CASRGTLNTEAFF. The CDR3 DNA is TGCGCCAGCAGGGGGACACTGAACACTGAAGCTTTCTTT.

The DNA for the CDR3 is TGTGCCAGCAGTGAGGCAGGGGGCAGTCCTGGAAACACCATATATTTT. Translated, it gives CASSEAGGSPGNTIYF. The chain couples TRBV6-1 to TRBJ1-3, with 8 bases lining up with TRBD1. Germline trimming cut 3 bases from V and 2 bases from J; bases unmatched to any gene: 6. CDR3 length: 16 residues. The germline V gene has CDR1 MNHNS and CDR2 SASEGT.

The V and J genes are TRBV7-2 and TRBJ2-7, with 9 bases that match TRBD2. The CDR3 contains 15 residues. CDR1 is SGHTA, CDR2 FQGNSA, per germline. J was trimmed by 6 bases and V by 4 bases; bases with no gene match: 10. CDR3 residues: CASSSRGGSALEQYF. As DNA, the CDR3 is TGTGCCAGCAGCTCGCGGGGGGGGAGCGCTCTCGAGCAGTACTTC.

This clone has just one count. The chain employs TRBV30 and TRBJ1-2; 9 bases line up with TRBD1. J gave up 2 bases and V 7 bases, and 11 bases lay outside the gene matches. Germline CDR1 and CDR2: GTSNPN and SVGIG (reference sequence). This CDR3 spans 15 amino acids. CDR3 residues: CAFDRGSPRNYGYTF. The CDR3 nucleotides are TGTGCCTTTGACAGGGGGAGCCCCCGGAACTATGGCTACACCTTC.

The rearrangement uses TRBV6-5 and TRBJ1-4; the D gene is possibly TRBD1 (5 bases). The germline V and J ends were trimmed by 5 bases and 1 base, with 11 bases remaining between them. Germline lookup yields CDR1 MNHEY and CDR2 SVGAGI. The CDR3 is 15 residues long. CDR3 sequence (DNA): TGTGCCAGCAGTAACCGCAGGGAAACTAATGAAAAACTGTTTTTT. Translation gives CASSNRRETNEKLFF.

The chain links TRBV15 to TRBJ2-5; 7 bases are shared with TRBD1. J lost 1 base, V lost 5 bases, and 4 bases had no gene match. CDR3 length: 14 amino acids. Germline V gives CDR1 LNHNV, CDR2 YYDKDF (reference sequence). The CDR3 spells CATSGGQLQETQYF. Written as DNA, the CDR3 is TGTGCCACCAGCGGGGGACAGCTCCAAGAGACCCAGTACTTC.

The chain combines TRBV9 with TRBJ2-2; 7 nucleotides align to TRBD1. The germline CDR1 and CDR2 sequences are SGDLS and YYNGEE. J lost 1 base, V lost 4 bases, and 7 bases had no gene match. CDR3 length equals 16 residues. The CDR3 spells CASSQRQGGNTGELFF. CDR3 in DNA: TGTGCCAGCAGCCAACGACAGGGTGGGAACACCGGGGAGCTGTTTTTT.

V gene TRBV5-1 combines with J gene TRBJ2-7, with 7 bases aligning to TRBD1. Per germline, CDR1 SGHRS and CDR2 YFSETQ. The CDR3 spans 13 residues. V trimming: 4 bases; J trimming: 6 bases; junction bases outside the gene matches: 7. CDR3 bases: TGCGCCAGCAGCGGGGCGGCAGGGGGCGAGCAGTACTTC. This gives the protein CASSGAAGGEQYF.

The chain links TRBV12-3 or TRBV12-4 to TRBJ1-2; no firm D call. This CDR3 has 13 residues. V was trimmed by 3 bases and J by 5 bases, leaving 10 bases between them. The CDR3 reads CASSFEGRYGYTF. The CDR3 DNA is TGTGCCAGCAGTTTTGAGGGTCGTTATGGCTACACCTTC.

The chain is built from TRBV7-8 and TRBJ1-5; D possibly corresponds to TRBD1 (6 bases). This CDR3 has 15 amino acids. Germline CDR1 reads SGHVS; CDR2 reads FQNEAQ. Trimming took 3 bases from V and 2 from J, leaving 11 bases between them. As DNA, the CDR3 is TGTGCCAGCAGCTTGTCTGGGGGCGGCAATCAGCCCCAGCATTTT. As protein: CASSLSGGGNQPQHF.

The rearrangement uses TRBV10-3 and TRBJ1-1, with D tentatively TRBD1 (6 bases). CDR3 length: 13 residues. CDR1 is ENHRY, CDR2 SYGVKD, per germline. V lost 4 bases and J lost 1, with 7 bases in between. The DNA for the CDR3 is TGTGCCATCAGTGCAGGGGCGAACACTGAAGCTTTCTTT. Its translation is CAISAGANTEAFF.

This chain joins TRBV14 and TRBJ2-7, with 9 bases that match TRBD1. The CDR3 is 17 residues long. Germline CDR1 reads SGHDN; CDR2 reads FVKESK. The J segment lost 1 base and the V segment lost 3 bases, leaving 10 bases of the junction unmatched. DNA of the CDR3: TGTGCCAGCAGCCAGGCAAAGGGACAGGGTATTTCCTACGAGCAGTACTTC. Its translation is CASSQAKGQGISYEQYF.

The chain links TRBV24-1 to TRBJ2-1, with D perhaps TRBD2 (7 bases). Trimming stripped 12 bases from V and 8 bases from J, with 25 bases between. The CDR3 spans 15 residues. Germline CDR1 is KGHDR and CDR2 is SFDVKD. CDR3 in DNA: TGTGCCGTATCCACGTGGGGGGGCCTTGGCGATGAGCAGTTCTTC. Translated, it gives CAVSTWGGLGDEQFF.

This clone was counted a few times. The junction differs from germline at one of its ends, possibly a read error. The chain combines TRBV5-1 with TRBJ2-6; 8 bases are a match to TRBD1. The CDR3 contains 17 residues. The germline V gene has CDR1 SGHRS and CDR2 YFSETQ. The CDR3 region has the DNA TGCGCCAGCAGATTGGACAGGGATCTGCGAGGGGCCAACGTCCTGACTTTC. This codes for CASRLDRDLRGANVLTF.

V is TRBV24-1 and J is TRBJ2-1, with 9 bases fitting TRBD1. From germline, CDR1 is KGHDR and CDR2 SFDVKD. This CDR3 region has 14 residues. The V gene end was trimmed by 4 bases and the J gene end by 10 bases; junction bases not matched to a gene: 7. The CDR3 spells CATSDTGQGWEQFF. The CDR3, as DNA: TGTGCCACCAGTGACACGGGACAGGGTTGGGAGCAGTTCTTC.

In its sample, this clone was seen many times. This chain links TRBV19 with TRBJ1-5, with unresolved D. V was pared by 6 bases and J by 0 bases, with 9 bases between. The length of the CDR3 is 14 residues. The germline gives CDR1 LNHDA, CDR2 SQIVND (reference sequence). The CDR3 DNA follows: TGTGCCAGTAGCTATCCGGTTAGCAATCAGCCCCAGCATTTT. Its translation is CASSYPVSNQPQHF.

This rearrangement joins TRBV13 to TRBJ2-5; maybe TRBD1 (6 bases). CDR1 is PRHDT and CDR2 is FYEKMQ in the germline V gene (reference sequence). Trimming took off 5 bases at V and 2 bases at J, with 9 bases between the two ends. This CDR3 has 13 residues. The CDR3 reads CASSRGQQETQYF. The CDR3 nucleotides read TGTGCCAGCAGCCGAGGACAGCAAGAGACCCAGTACTTC.